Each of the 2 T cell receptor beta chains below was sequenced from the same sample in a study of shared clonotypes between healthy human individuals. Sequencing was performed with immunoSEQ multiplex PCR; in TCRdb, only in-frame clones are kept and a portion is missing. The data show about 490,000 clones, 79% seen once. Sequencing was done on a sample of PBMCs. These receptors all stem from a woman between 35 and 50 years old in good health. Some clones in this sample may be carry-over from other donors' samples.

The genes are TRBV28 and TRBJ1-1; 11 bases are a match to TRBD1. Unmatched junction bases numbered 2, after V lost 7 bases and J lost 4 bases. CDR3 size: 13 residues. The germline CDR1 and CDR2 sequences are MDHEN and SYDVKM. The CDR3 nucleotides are TGTGCCAGCAAGGGGACAGGGGGCACTGAAGCTTTCTTT. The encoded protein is CASKGTGGTEAFF.

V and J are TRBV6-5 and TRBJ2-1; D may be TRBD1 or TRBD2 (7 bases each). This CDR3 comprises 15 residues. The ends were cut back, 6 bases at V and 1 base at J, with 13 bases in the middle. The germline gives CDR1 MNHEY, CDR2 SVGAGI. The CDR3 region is CASRAGGGSYNEQFF. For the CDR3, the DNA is TGTGCCAGCAGAGCAGGGGGGGGATCCTACAATGAGCAGTTCTTC.